The sequence of this TCR beta chain was determined in a study of T cells expressing NK-cell markers. One entry per CDR3 protein, without DNA, is what TCRdb gives after re-calling the 5' RACE reads. The ten top clones account for 20%, within a sample of about 190,000 distinct CDR3 sequences. Germline-derived CDR1 and CDR2 are SGHAT and FQNNGV. The CDR3 runs to 15 residues. The gene calls are TRBV11-2 and TRBJ2-1; TCRdb picks TRBD2, but there is no DNA to check that call. This TCR was recovered from a man aged 18 to 69 in good health. The sample consisted of blood T cells: a sorted CD56 or NKG2C T cell subset, CD4+ or CD8+ T cells, or bulk PBMC T cells (not recorded which). The CDR3 reads CASRQSGGPINEQFF. The full variable domain, in which reference TRBV11-2 and TRBJ2-1 provide the parts outside the CDR3, is EAGVAQSPRYKIIEKRQSVAFWCNPISGHATLYWYQQILGQGPKLLIQFQNNGVVDDSQLPKDRFSAERLKGVDSTLKIQPAKLEDSAVYLCASRQSGGPINEQFFGPGTRLTVL.